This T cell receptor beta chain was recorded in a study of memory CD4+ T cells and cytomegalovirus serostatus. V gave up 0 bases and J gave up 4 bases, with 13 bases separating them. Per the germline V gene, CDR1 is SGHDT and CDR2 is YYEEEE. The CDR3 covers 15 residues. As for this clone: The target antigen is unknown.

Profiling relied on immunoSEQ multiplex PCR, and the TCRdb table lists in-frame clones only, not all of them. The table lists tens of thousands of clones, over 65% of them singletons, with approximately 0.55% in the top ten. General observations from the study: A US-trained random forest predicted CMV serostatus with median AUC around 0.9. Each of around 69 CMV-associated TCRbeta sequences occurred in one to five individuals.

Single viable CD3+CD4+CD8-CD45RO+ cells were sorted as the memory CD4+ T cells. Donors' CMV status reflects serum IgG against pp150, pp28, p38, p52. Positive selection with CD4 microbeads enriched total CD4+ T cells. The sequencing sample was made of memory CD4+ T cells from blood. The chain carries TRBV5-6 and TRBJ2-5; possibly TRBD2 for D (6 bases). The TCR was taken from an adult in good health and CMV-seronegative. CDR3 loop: CASSLGQGLLETQYF. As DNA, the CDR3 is TGTGCCAGCAGCTTGGGGCAGGGACTTTTAGAGACCCAGTACTTC.